These T cell receptor beta chains were read from a single sample in a study of blood T cell repertoires in COVID-19. Generated by immunoSEQ multiplex PCR, the TCRdb table keeps only in-frame clones and is missing some. The profile shows about 140,000 clones, roughly 84% of them singletons. Sequencing input: peripheral blood. The origin of the receptors is a woman aged 60-75 years with acute or convalescent COVID-19. CDR3s include the opening cysteine and the closing phenylalanine or tryptophan. D genes are given only for firm matches. Where a row states a size, it is once, few, many or the class of an expanded clone; other rows omit it.

>TRBV7-2|.|TRBJ2-1|TRBD2
TGTGCCAGCAGCCCCACCGGGACTAGCGTCCCCAATGAGCAGTTCTTC
CASSPTGTSVPNEQFF
>TRBV11-3|.|TRBJ2-1|TRBD2
TGTGCCAGCAGCTTAGATCGGACTAGAGTTCATGAGCAGTTCTTC
CASSLDRTRVHEQFF
>TRBV19|.|TRBJ1-3|TRBD1
TGTGCCAGTAGTATCCGATGGACAGGGCAAGGAAACACCATATATTTT
CASSIRWTGQGNTIYF
>TRBV29-1|.|TRBJ2-7|TRBD1
TGCAGCGTTGCTTTGCGACAGGGAAACGAGCAGTACTTC
CSVALRQGNEQYF
>TRBV29-1|.|TRBJ1-2|.
TGCAGCGTTGGGCCGGGGGGGGCGGACTATGGCTACACCTTC
CSVGPGGADYGYTF
>TRBV7-9|.|TRBJ1-6|TRBD1
TGTGCCAGCAGCTTCGTTGGGACAGCTAATTCACCCCTCCACTTT
CASSFVGTANSPLHF
>TRBV25-1|.|TRBJ2-1|TRBD2
TGTGCCAGCGGGGTAGCGGGGACCCTTAACAATGAGCAGTTCTTC
CASGVAGTLNNEQFF
>TRBV11-3|.|TRBJ2-2|TRBD1
TGTGCCAGCAGCACCTACAGGGGGGAAGGCCCCGGGGAGCTGTTTTTT
CASSTYRGEGPGELFF
>TRBV30|.|TRBJ2-7|.
TGTGCCTGGAGTGTACGCCCAGGCGAGCAGTACTTC
CAWSVRPGEQYF
>TRBV25-1|.|TRBJ1-2|.
TGTGCCAGCAGTGTAGCAGGGATCTTACCCTATGGCTACACCTTC
CASSVAGILPYGYTF
>TRBV4-1|.|TRBJ1-2|TRBD1
TGCGCCAGCAGCCAAGTCAAGGGGGCAGGGTATGGCTACACCTTC
CASSQVKGAGYGYTF
>TRBV5-1|.|TRBJ2-2|TRBD1
TGCGCCAGCAGCCCGGGACAGTCGAAGGCCGGGGAGCTGTTTTTT
CASSPGQSKAGELFF
>TRBV19|.|TRBJ2-1|TRBD2
TGTGCCAGTAGTGTCGGACTAGCGGGGGCTGAGCAGTTCTTC
CASSVGLAGAEQFF
>TRBV7-9|.|TRBJ1-2|TRBD1
TGTGCCAGCAGCCGGACAGGGGGCTATGGCTACACCTTC
CASSRTGGYGYTF
>TRBV10-2|.|TRBJ2-7|.
TGCGCCAGCAGTACCGTGGGGGGTTCCTACGAGCAGTACTTC
CASSTVGGSYEQYF
>TRBV11-2|.|TRBJ2-3|.
TGTGCCAGCAGCTCCGGGATATACGCAGATACGCAGTATTTT
CASSSGIYADTQYF
>TRBV6-2/TRBV6-3|.|TRBJ1-2|.
TGTGCCAGCACCCCTGCCCCGGGAGAGAGAGACTCGGGCTACACCTTC
CASTPAPGERDSGYTF
>TRBV5-1|.|TRBJ2-3|.
TGCGCCAGCAGCTCGGATGGGGCGAGCGCAGATACGCAGTATTTT
CASSSDGASADTQYF
>TRBV10-1|.|TRBJ2-1|TRBD1
TGCGCCAGCAGTGAGGGGCAGGGGGTCGAGCAGTTCTTC
CASSEGQGVEQFF
>TRBV24-1|.|TRBJ2-2|.
TGTGCCACCAGTGACCCTCGACTAGTTCGGCCCGGGGAGCTGTTTTTT
CATSDPRLVRPGELFF
>TRBV5-4|.|TRBJ2-5|.
TGTGCCAGCAGCTTTAGTGGAGAGACCCAGTACTTC
CASSFSGETQYF
>TRBV11-2|.|TRBJ2-1|TRBD2
TGTGCCAGCAGCTTAGGAGGCGGGGGGATGAATGAGCAGTTCTTC
CASSLGGGGMNEQFF
>TRBV6-5|.|TRBJ2-7|TRBD1
TGTGCCAGCAGTTTATTCCGGGACAGAGGCTCCGAGCAGTACTTC
CASSLFRDRGSEQYF
>TRBV5-4|.|TRBJ2-3|TRBD2
TGTGCCAGCAGTTTGGGGTTTAGCGGGGGGGCAGATACGCAGTATTTT
CASSLGFSGGADTQYF
>TRBV6-4|.|TRBJ1-2|.
TGTGCCAGCAGTGACTCCGGGGGACGAAGTGCCTATGGCTACACCTTC
CASSDSGGRSAYGYTF
>TRBV5-1|.|TRBJ1-6|.
TGCGCCAGCAGCTCTGACAGACTTAGTTCACCCCTCCACTTT
CASSSDRLSSPLHF
>TRBV3-1/TRBV3-2|.|TRBJ2-3|.
TGTGCCAGCAGCCAAGGGACGGCGGGGGCTGACTCAGATACGCAGTATTTT
CASSQGTAGADSDTQYF
>TRBV7-3|.|TRBJ2-3|TRBD2
TGTGCCAGCAGCTTAATCCCCGGGGGGGGCATGACAGATACGCAGTATTTT
CASSLIPGGGMTDTQYF
>TRBV5-1|.|TRBJ2-5|.
TGCGCCAGCAGCTCTGGGGGGGCGGAGACCCAGTACTTC
CASSSGGAETQYF
>TRBV5-1|.|TRBJ1-6|TRBD1
TGCGCCAGCAGCGTTTCCGGGACAGTCAATTCACCCCTCCACTTT
CASSVSGTVNSPLHF
>TRBV3-1/TRBV3-2|.|TRBJ1-2|TRBD1
TGTGCCAGCAGCCAAGGGACAGGGGGTGGCTACACCTTC
CASSQGTGGGYTF
>TRBV27|.|TRBJ2-1|TRBD2
TGTGCCAGCAGTTTAGACGGGGGGGCCTTTGGAAACTACAATGAGCAGTTCTTC
CASSLDGGAFGNYNEQFF
>TRBV29-1|.|TRBJ1-2|.
TGCAGCACAAACGCCTACTATGGCTACACCTTC
CSTNAYYGYTF
>TRBV6-1|.|TRBJ1-2|TRBD1
TGTGCCAGCAGTGAGGGGACAGTGGGTTTTTCTGGCTACACCTTC
CASSEGTVGFSGYTF
>TRBV29-1|.|TRBJ2-7|TRBD1
TGCAGCGTTGTCGGGACAGGGTCGATCTACGAGCAGTACTTC
CSVVGTGSIYEQYF
>TRBV7-2|few|TRBJ1-5|.
TGTGCCAGCAGCTTAGCGGGGGGTAGCAATCAGCCCCAGCATTTT
CASSLAGGSNQPQHF
>TRBV9|.|TRBJ2-7|.
TGTGCCAGCAGCGTAGACCCGGCGCCGTCTAGTTACGAGCAGTACTTC
CASSVDPAPSSYEQYF
>TRBV28|.|TRBJ1-2|.
TGTGCCAGCAGTTTAGGGGCGGAGAACTATGGCTACACCTTC
CASSLGAENYGYTF
>TRBV9|.|TRBJ1-6|TRBD1
TGTGCCAGCAGCGTAGGGGACAGGGGTCCTAATTCACCCCTCCACTTT
CASSVGDRGPNSPLHF
>TRBV6-6|.|TRBJ2-1|.
TGTGCCAGCAGTTACGGGCGGGGGCAATACAATGAGCAGTTCTTC
CASSYGRGQYNEQFF
>TRBV4-3|.|TRBJ2-3|TRBD2
TGCGCCAGCAGCCAAGACCCCCCCCTAGCGGGGCTGCGGAATACGCAGTATTTT
CASSQDPPLAGLRNTQYF
>TRBV19|.|TRBJ2-1|TRBD2
TGTGCCAGTAGTATAGAAACACTAGCGGGGGCCCCTAGCTCCTACAATGAGCAGTTCTTC
CASSIETLAGAPSSYNEQFF
>TRBV6-1|once|TRBJ2-5|TRBD1
TGTGCCAGCAGTGAATGGGGTCAGGGGGCCTACCAAGAGACCCAGTACTTC
CASSEWGQGAYQETQYF
>TRBV11-2|.|TRBJ1-2|.
TGTGCCAGCAGCTTAGAGAGGGGGAAGGGCTACACCTTC
CASSLERGKGYTF
>TRBV7-9|.|TRBJ1-1|.
TGTGCCAGCAGCTTTCAAAAGAACACTGAAGCTTTCTTT
CASSFQKNTEAFF
>TRBV9|.|TRBJ2-3|TRBD1
TGTGCCAGCAGCCCACCAGGGGGCGCAGATACGCAGTATTTT
CASSPPGGADTQYF
>TRBV6-5|.|TRBJ1-4|TRBD1
TGTGCCAGCAGGAACCACAGGGGGCATGAAAAACTGTTTTTT
CASRNHRGHEKLFF
>TRBV13|.|TRBJ1-2|TRBD1
TGTGCCAGCAGCTTATACGGGCAGGGGGGCGCGGGTAACTATGGCTACACCTTC
CASSLYGQGGAGNYGYTF
>TRBV30|.|TRBJ1-6|.
TGTGCCTGGAGTCCTCTTAGCACACCCCTCCACTTT
CAWSPLSTPLHF
>TRBV6-2/TRBV6-3|.|TRBJ2-3|TRBD1
TGTGCCAGCAGTAGGACAGGGCCAGATACGCAGTATTTT
CASSRTGPDTQYF
>TRBV6-5|.|TRBJ2-7|.
TGTGCCAGCAAGAGAGACTTCGGGTCCAACGAGCAGTACTTC
CASKRDFGSNEQYF
>TRBV4-1|.|TRBJ1-4|.
TGCGCCAGCAGCCAAGGTAGTAAGCCAACTAATGAAAAACTGTTTTTT
CASSQGSKPTNEKLFF
>TRBV6-5|once|TRBJ1-1|.
TGTGCCAGCAGTTACTTAGGGGAAAGAAACACTGAAGCTTTCTTT
CASSYLGERNTEAFF
>TRBV4-1|few|TRBJ1-1|.
TGCGCCAGCAGCCAAGACCAGGGAAACACTGAAGCTTTCTTT
CASSQDQGNTEAFF
>TRBV6-5|.|TRBJ2-2|.
TGTGCCAGCAGCCTGAGACTGGCGAACACCGGGGAGCTGTTTTTT
CASSLRLANTGELFF
>TRBV6-5|.|TRBJ1-2|.
TGTGCCAGCTCTTTCAGGGCAGGTGGCTACACCTTC
CASSFRAGGYTF
>TRBV4-2|.|TRBJ2-1|TRBD2
TGTGCCAGCAGCCAAGATCCGGGAGGACTAGTGAGTGTCTATGAGCAGTTCTTC
CASSQDPGGLVSVYEQFF
>TRBV29-1|.|TRBJ1-1|TRBD1
TGCAGCGCTCGGACAGGGGAGGCTTTCTTT
CSARTGEAFF
>TRBV27|once|TRBJ2-2|.
TGTGCCAGCAGTTCGCCCGGGGGGCCCTTTGACACCGGGGAGCTGTTTTTT
CASSSPGGPFDTGELFF
>TRBV9|.|TRBJ2-7|TRBD1
TGTGCCAGCAGCTTAGGAGACAGGGCCTACGAGCAGTACTTC
CASSLGDRAYEQYF